This entry concerns a single TCR beta chain. In this sample, this clone turned up once. Its antigen is still unknown. Base qualities are not provided; no much larger clone lies one nucleotide away. This specimen comes from a study of T cells in localized non-small cell lung cancer (dated by TCRdb to 2020 to 2021). A note on the overall study: Comparing tumors with uninvolved tumor-adjacent lungs, the study looked at the T cell repertoires of fewer than 250 patients with early-stage NSCLC. All 250 or so NSCLC patients in the cohort were treatment-naive and had localized lung tumors that were resected. A mean age of around 66 years was recorded for the NSCLC patients, of whom some 130 were male and around 100 were female. Overall results and qualifications from the work: Multi-region tumor sequencing was not performed, so intratumor heterogeneity could not be excluded. A median of 57 of the top 100 tumor clones turned up in the paired uninvolved adjacent lung, and roughly 28 of those clones also ranked among the top 100 of that same adjacent lung. Because the study design was exploratory, TCR variables were selected using unadjusted p-values without false-discovery rate correction. Uninvolved tumor-adjacent lung showed the highest T cell clonality, higher than tumor, which suggests more focused antigenic responses in the uninvolved tumor-adjacent lung. Higher blood T cell density associated with longer overall survival, while higher adjacent-lung clonality associated with shorter survival.

Including cysteine and phenylalanine, the CDR3 has 17 amino acids. Only CDR3 DNA remains: 51 bases, in frame from the first base. TCR beta CDR3 regions were sequenced from DNA using the immunoSEQ Assay. The original pipeline was this. To compute T cell density, TCR beta template counts were normalized to usable DNA, which was estimated by amplifying housekeeping genes. The preseqR package was used to estimate richness by extrapolating to 400,000 templates for PBMC samples and to 120,000 templates for tissue samples. Clonality was defined as one minus Pielou's evenness. Differential abundance testing on productive amino-acid clonotypes, with a minimum total count of 5 and an alpha of 0.1, was used to identify tissue-enriched TCRs. The Jaccard Index and the Morisita Overlap Index were used to measure how much the repertoires overlapped between compartments. GLIPH clustered TCR beta CDR3s with public tetramer-defined viral CDR3s; viral motifs required at least three viral sequences plus V-gene enrichment. TCRdb took over this immuneACCESS table, retaining in-frame rearrangements with V and J assigned. Such tables are incomplete; in checked studies, under half of the missing clones stem from an unresolved V gene, and the remainder is unexplained. Clone size and the V and J calls come from that table; the DNA yielded D and trimming. The sample table contains tens of thousands of clones; only one count was recorded for around four fifths of them. Clones ranked in the top ten supply 36% of the sample.

At diagnosis, peripheral blood, uninvolved tumor-adjacent lung and tumor were collected and stored as a combination of fresh-frozen and FFPE material. For TCR repertoire profiling, blood samples were analyzed in the form of peripheral blood mononuclear cells. The chain was built from TRBV21-1 and TRBJ2-1; the table names TRBD2, a call not compared with the DNA. TRBV21-1 is a pseudogene locus. The clonotype comes from a male donor older than 55 with stage II squamous cell lung carcinoma. Sequencing used peripheral blood, obtained before any cancer treatment. In nucleotide form, the sequence is TGTGCCAGCAGTCCGTTGGAGGCGGGGGGGGTATACAATGAGCAGTTCTTC. Its protein product is CASSPLEAGGVYNEQFF.